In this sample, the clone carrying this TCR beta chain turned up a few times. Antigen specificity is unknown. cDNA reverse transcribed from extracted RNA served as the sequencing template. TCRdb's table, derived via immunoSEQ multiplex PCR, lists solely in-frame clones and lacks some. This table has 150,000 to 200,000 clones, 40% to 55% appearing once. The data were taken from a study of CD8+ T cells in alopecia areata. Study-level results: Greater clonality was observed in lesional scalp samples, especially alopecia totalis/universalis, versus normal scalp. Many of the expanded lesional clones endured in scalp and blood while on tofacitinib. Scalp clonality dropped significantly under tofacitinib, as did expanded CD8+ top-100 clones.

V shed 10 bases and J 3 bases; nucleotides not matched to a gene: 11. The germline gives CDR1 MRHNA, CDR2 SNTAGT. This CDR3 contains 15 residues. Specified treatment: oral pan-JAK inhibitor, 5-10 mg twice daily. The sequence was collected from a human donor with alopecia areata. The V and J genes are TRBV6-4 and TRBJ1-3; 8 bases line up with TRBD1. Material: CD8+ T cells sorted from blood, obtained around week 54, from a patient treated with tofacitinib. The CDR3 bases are TGTGCCATTAGGGACAGGCGCTACCTTGGAAACACCATATATTTT. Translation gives CAIRDRRYLGNTIYF.